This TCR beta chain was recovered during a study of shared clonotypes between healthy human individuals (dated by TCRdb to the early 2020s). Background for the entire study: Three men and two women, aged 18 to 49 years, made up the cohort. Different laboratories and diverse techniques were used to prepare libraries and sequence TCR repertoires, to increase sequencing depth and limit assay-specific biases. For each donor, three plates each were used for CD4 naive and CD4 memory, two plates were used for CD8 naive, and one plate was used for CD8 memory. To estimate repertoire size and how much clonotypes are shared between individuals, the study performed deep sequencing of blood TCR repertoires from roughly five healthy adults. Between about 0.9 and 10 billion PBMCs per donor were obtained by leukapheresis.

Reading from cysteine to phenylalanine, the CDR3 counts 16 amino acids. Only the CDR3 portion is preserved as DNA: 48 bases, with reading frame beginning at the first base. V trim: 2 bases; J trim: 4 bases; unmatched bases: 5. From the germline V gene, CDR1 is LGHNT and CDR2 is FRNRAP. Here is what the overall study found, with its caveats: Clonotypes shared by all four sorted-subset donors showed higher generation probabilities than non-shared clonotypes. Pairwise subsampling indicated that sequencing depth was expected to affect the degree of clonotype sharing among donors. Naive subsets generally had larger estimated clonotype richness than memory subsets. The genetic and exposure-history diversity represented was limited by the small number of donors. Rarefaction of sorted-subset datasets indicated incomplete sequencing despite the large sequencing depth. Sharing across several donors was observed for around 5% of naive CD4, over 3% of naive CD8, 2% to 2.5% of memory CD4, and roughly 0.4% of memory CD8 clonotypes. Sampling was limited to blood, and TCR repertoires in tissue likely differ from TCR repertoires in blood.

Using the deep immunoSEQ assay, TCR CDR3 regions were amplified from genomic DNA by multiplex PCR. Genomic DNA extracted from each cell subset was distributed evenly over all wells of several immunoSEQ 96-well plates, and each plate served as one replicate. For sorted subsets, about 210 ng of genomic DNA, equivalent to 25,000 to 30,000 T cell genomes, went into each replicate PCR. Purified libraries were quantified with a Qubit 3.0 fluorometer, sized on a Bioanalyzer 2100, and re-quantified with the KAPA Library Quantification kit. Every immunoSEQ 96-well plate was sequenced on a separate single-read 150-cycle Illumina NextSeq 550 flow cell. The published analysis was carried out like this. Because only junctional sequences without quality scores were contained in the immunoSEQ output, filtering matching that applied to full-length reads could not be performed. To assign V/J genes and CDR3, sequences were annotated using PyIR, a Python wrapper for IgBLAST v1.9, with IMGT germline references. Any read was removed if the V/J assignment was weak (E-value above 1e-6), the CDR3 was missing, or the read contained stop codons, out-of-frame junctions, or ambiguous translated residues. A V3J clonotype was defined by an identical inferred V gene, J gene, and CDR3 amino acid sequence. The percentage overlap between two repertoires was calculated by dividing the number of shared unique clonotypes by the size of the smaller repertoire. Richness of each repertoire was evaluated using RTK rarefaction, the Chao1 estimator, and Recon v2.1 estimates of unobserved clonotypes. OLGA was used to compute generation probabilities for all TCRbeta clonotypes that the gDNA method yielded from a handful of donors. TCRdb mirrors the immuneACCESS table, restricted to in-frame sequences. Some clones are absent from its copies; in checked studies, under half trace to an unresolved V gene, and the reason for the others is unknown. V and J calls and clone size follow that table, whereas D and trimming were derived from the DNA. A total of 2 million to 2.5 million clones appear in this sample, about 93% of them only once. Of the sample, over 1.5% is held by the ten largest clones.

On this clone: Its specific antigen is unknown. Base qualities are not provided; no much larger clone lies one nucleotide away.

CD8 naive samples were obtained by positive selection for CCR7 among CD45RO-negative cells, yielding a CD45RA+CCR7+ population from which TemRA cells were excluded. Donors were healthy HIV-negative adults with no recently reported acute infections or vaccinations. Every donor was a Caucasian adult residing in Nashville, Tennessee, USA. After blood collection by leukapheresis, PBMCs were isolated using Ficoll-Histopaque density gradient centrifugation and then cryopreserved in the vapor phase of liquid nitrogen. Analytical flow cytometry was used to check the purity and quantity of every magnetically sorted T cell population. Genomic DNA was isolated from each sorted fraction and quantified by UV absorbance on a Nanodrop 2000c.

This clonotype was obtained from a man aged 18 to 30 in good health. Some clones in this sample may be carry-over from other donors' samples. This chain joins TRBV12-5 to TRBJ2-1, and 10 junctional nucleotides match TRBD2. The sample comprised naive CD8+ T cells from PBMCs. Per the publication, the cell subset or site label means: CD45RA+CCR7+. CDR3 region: CASGLFSGRAYNEQFF. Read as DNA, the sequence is TGTGCTAGTGGTTTGTTCAGCGGGAGGGCATACAATGAGCAGTTCTTC.